The following is a T cell receptor beta chain sequence with its context. The data belong to a study of blood T cell repertoires in COVID-19. The CDR3 is 15 amino acids. V shed 4 bases, J shed 0 bases, and the junction held 3 bases outside the gene matches. CDR1 is SNHLY, CDR2 FYNNEI, per germline. The method was immunoSEQ multiplex PCR; TCRdb's version includes in-frame clones alone and lacks a portion of them. Of over 300,000 clones listed, over 75% are singletons. This chain uses TRBV2 with TRBJ1-3, with TRBD1 matching 7 bases. Sequences were obtained from PBMCs or T cells enriched from blood (not recorded which). The TCR originated in a woman in her 30s with acute COVID-19. The CDR3 DNA reads TGTGCCAGCAGTGTGGGACAGACCTCTGGAAACACCATATATTTT. Translated, it gives CASSVGQTSGNTIYF.